This passage covers 2 T cell receptor beta chains from one sample sequenced in a study of cytomegalovirus exposure and HLA in healthy donors. PCR amplification relied on 60 Vbeta primers (plus 13 Jbeta primers). Using immunoSEQ multiplex PCR, the repertoire was profiled, and TCRdb retains in-frame clones only, with some absent. This sample carries 85,000 to 120,000 clones, approximately 71% of them seen once, and the ten largest clones take more than 9.5%. What was sequenced was PBMCs. These receptors were obtained from a male donor in good health and CMV-seropositive.

This clone came up once. This chain links TRBV11-1 with TRBJ2-7; TRBD1 matches 9 bases. Germline V gives CDR1 SGHAT, CDR2 FQDESV (reference sequence). The CDR3 length is 15 residues. After removal of 5 bases from V and 2 bases from J, the junction contained 7 bases not matched to a gene. CDR3 bases: TGTGCCAGCAGCCTTCGGACAGGGGTCCCCTACGAGCAGTACTTC. It is translated as CASSLRTGVPYEQYF. Based on the CDR3 plus reference TRBV11-1 and TRBJ2-7, the full variable domain is EAEVAQSPRYKITEKSQAVAFWCDPISGHATLYWYRQILGQGPELLVQFQDESVVDDSQLPKDRFSAERLKGVDSTLKIQPAELGDSAMYLCASSLRTGVPYEQYFGPGTRLTVT.

V and J are TRBV4-1 and TRBJ1-5; D might be TRBD1 (5 bases). Germline V CDR1 and CDR2: MGHRA, YSYEKL. Trimming took 0 bases from V and 3 from J, leaving 12 bases between them. The CDR3 sequence is 16 residues long. The CDR3 loop is CASSQDLTVTNQPQHF. The CDR3 DNA is TGCGCCAGCAGCCAAGACCTGACAGTTACCAATCAGCCCCAGCATTTT.